Listed below are T cell receptor beta chains from one sample, sequenced in a study of blood T cells in healthy people across ages. TCRdb reanalysed the 5' RACE reads using MiXCR and keeps one entry per CDR3 protein. The sample carries roughly 500,000 distinct CDR3 sequences, around 24% recorded once. In addition, the sample was reused for a study of T cells of mothers and their children.

Material: blood. Receptors were obtained from a boy younger than 18 in good health. Each CDR3 is given with its conserved first and last residue. Each record gives: clone size, D gene, J gene, V gene, CDR3 DNA, CDR3 protein. The D gene is left open where the match is weak. Clone size is shown for a subset of rows, as once, few, many or a class of expanded clone.

size: .; D: .; J: TRBJ2-1; V: TRBV7-2; DNA: TGTGCCAGCAGCCCCTCCCGCCCTCTCGGGACTGGCAGTTACAATGAGCAGTTCTTC; CDR3: CASSPSRPLGTGSYNEQFF
size: few; D: .; J: TRBJ2-3; V: TRBV4-3; DNA: TGCGCCAGCAGCCAAGTTAAGGGTAGGGGCACAGATACGCAGTATTTT; CDR3: CASSQVKGRGTDTQYF
size: few; D: TRBD1; J: TRBJ2-7; V: TRBV27; DNA: TGTGCCAGCAGTTTAGGGACAGGGATCAACGAGCAGTACTTC; CDR3: CASSLGTGINEQYF
size: .; D: .; J: TRBJ1-1; V: TRBV7-2; DNA: TGTGCCAGCATCCGAGGAGGTGGGTACAACACTGAAGCTTTCTTT; CDR3: CASIRGGGYNTEAFF
size: .; D: TRBD1; J: TRBJ2-5; V: TRBV5-1; DNA: TGCGCCAGCGGACCGTCCGGGACAGCACAAGAGACCCAGTACTTC; CDR3: CASGPSGTAQETQYF
size: .; D: TRBD2; J: TRBJ2-3; V: TRBV7-9; DNA: TGTGCCAGCGGACTAGCGGGAGCAGATACGCAGTATTTT; CDR3: CASGLAGADTQYF
size: few; D: TRBD2; J: TRBJ2-5; V: TRBV7-9; DNA: TGTGCCAGCAGCAGCGGGGTATACCAAGAGACCCAGTACTTC; CDR3: CASSSGVYQETQYF
size: few; D: .; J: TRBJ2-7; V: TRBV29-1; DNA: TGCAGCGTTGAGATGGGACGGACCTACGAGCAGTACTTC; CDR3: CSVEMGRTYEQYF
size: .; D: TRBD1; J: TRBJ2-5; V: TRBV18; DNA: TGTGCCAGCTCACCAAGCGGACAGGGGGGTATCGGGGAGCAGTACTTC; CDR3: CASSPSGQGGIGEQYF
size: many; D: TRBD1; J: TRBJ1-2; V: TRBV6-5; DNA: TGTGCCAGCAGTTATGACGGACAGGGCACTAACTATGGCTACACCTTC; CDR3: CASSYDGQGTNYGYTF
size: .; D: .; J: TRBJ1-1; V: TRBV19; DNA: TGTGCCAGTGGGGCGGGGGGCTTATACACTGAAGCTTTCTTT; CDR3: CASGAGGLYTEAFF
size: .; D: TRBD1; J: TRBJ2-1; V: TRBV9; DNA: TGTGCCAGCAGAGGACAGGGAGATTACAATGAGCAGTTCTTC; CDR3: CASRGQGDYNEQFF
size: few; D: TRBD1; J: TRBJ2-1; V: TRBV9; DNA: TGTGCCAGCAGCGTTTTGACAGGGGGGTCCCACAATGAGCAGTTCTTC; CDR3: CASSVLTGGSHNEQFF
size: .; D: .; J: TRBJ2-2; V: TRBV6-6; DNA: TGTGCCAGCAGTTACAAGGGGCCACTTAACACCGGGGAGCTGTTTTTT; CDR3: CASSYKGPLNTGELFF
size: once; D: .; J: TRBJ1-1; V: TRBV5-5; DNA: TGTGCCAGCAGCTTGTACTCGGCCACTGAAGCTTTCTTT; CDR3: CASSLYSATEAFF
size: .; D: .; J: TRBJ2-1; V: TRBV7-9; DNA: TGTGCCAGCAGCCCACCGATCAGGGCGCGGGACAACAATGAGCAGTTCTTC; CDR3: CASSPPIRARDNNEQFF
size: once; D: TRBD2; J: TRBJ2-7; V: TRBV28; DNA: TGTGCCAGCAGTTCGGGACTGGGAGGGGCCGAGCAGTACTTC; CDR3: CASSSGLGGAEQYF
size: few; D: .; J: TRBJ2-7; V: TRBV7-8; DNA: TGTGCCAGCAGCTTTAACCCACTTACAGAGAGCTCCTACGAGCAGTACTTC; CDR3: CASSFNPLTESSYEQYF